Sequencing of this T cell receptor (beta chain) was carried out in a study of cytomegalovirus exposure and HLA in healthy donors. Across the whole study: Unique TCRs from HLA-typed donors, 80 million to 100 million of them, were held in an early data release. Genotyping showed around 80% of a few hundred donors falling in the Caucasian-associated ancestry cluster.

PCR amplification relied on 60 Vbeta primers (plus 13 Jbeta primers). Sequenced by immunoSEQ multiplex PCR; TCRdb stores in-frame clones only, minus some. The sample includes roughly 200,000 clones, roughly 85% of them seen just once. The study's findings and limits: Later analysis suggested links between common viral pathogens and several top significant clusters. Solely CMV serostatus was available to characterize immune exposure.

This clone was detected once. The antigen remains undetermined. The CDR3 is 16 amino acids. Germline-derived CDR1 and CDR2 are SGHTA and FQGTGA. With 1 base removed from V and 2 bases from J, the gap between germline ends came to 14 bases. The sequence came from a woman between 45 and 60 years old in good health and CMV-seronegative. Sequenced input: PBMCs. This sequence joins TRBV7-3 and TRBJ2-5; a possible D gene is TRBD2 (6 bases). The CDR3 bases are TGTGCCAGCAGCTTAATAGGGGCGGGACCACAAGAGACCCAGTACTTC. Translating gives CASSLIGAGPQETQYF.